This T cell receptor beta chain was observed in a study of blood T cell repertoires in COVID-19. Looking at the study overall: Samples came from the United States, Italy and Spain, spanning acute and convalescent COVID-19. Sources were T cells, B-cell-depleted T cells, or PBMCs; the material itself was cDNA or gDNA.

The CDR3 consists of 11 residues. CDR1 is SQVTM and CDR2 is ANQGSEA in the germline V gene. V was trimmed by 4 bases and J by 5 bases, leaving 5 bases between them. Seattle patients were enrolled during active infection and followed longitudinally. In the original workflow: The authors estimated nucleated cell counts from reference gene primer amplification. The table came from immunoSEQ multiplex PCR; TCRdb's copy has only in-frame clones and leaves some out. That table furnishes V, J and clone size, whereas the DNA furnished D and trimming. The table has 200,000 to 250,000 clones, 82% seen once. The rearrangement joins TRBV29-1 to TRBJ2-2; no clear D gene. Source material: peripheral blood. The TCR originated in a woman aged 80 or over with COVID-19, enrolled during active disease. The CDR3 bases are TGCAGCGTTGTTTCGACCGGGGAGCTGTTTTTT. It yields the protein CSVVSTGELFF.